This T cell receptor (beta chain) is from a study of CD8+ T cells in alopecia areata. In each case, RNA was isolated and then reverse transcribed into cDNA as the sequencing template. Method: immunoSEQ multiplex PCR; TCRdb's copy keeps in-frame clones and lacks some. The sample includes some 96,000 clones, under 70% seen only once; the top ten take around 15%. Specified treatment: oral pan-JAK inhibitor, 5-10 mg twice daily. Concerning this clone itself: Its antigen is not known.

Study-level findings and limits: During tofacitinib treatment, many expanded lesional clones remained in scalp and blood. Tofacitinib produced a significant decrease in scalp clonality and in expanded CD8+ clones among the top 100.

The sample consisted of CD8+ T cells sorted from blood, taken at week 4, from a patient treated with tofacitinib. This receptor was obtained from a human donor with alopecia areata.

CDR3 in DNA: TGCAGCGTTGGTCCGGTGGGGCGTGGCACAGATACGCAGTATTTT. It specifies CSVGPVGRGTDTQYF. The rearrangement uses TRBV29-1 and TRBJ2-3; possible D gene TRBD1, 5 bases. Germline lookup yields CDR1 SQVTM and CDR2 ANQGSEA. The CDR3 has 15 residues. V was shortened by 4 bases and J by 1 base, with 15 bases between the two germline ends.